This TCR beta chain emerged from a study of blood T cell repertoires in COVID-19. This clone was recorded once. This CDR3 is 15 amino acids long. Trimming removed 5 bases at V and 3 bases at J, with 15 bases between. Germline V gives CDR1 SGHTA, CDR2 FQGNSA. Per the original data handling: The assay estimated nucleated cells by amplifying reference gene primers. Assay used: immunoSEQ multiplex PCR; TCRdb lists only in-frame clones, some missing. The V and J calls and clone size were taken over from that table, and D and trimming were inferred from the DNA. There are approximately 34,000 clones in the sample; more than 80% occur only once, and about an eighth lies in the top ten.

The clonotype originates from a woman in her 70s with acute or convalescent COVID-19. The sample comprised peripheral blood. This chain uses TRBV7-2 with TRBJ2-3; a weak D match, TRBD2 (6 bases). CDR3 sequence (DNA): TGTGCCAGCAGCCCCCAGCGGGCCGCAACAGATACGCAGTATTTT. It encodes CASSPQRAATDTQYF. The variable domain in full, with the rest retrieved from reference TRBV7-2 and TRBJ2-3, is GAGVSQSPSNKVTEKGKDVELRCDPISGHTALYWYRQSLGQGLEFLIYFQGNSAPDKSGLPSDRFSAERTGGSVSTLTIQRTQQEDSAVYLCASSPQRAATDTQYFGPGTRLTVL.